These 9 T cell receptor beta chains originate from one sample sequenced in a study of cytomegalovirus exposure and HLA in healthy donors. Use of 60 Vbeta and 13 Jbeta primers characterized the PCR. TCRdb keeps only in-frame clones here, not all; method: immunoSEQ multiplex PCR. Seen here are around 100,000 clones, about 81% observed once, and the top ten hold about 5%. Input material: PBMCs. These receptor sequences come from a man aged 35-49 years in good health and CMV-seropositive.

V gene TRBV18 combines with J gene TRBJ1-2; a possible D gene is TRBD1 (5 bases). Trimming removed 4 bases at V and 9 bases at J, with 21 bases between. The germline V gene has CDR1 KGHSH and CDR2 LQKENI. This CDR3 comprises 15 residues. The CDR3 is CASSREGRPPSRYTF. CDR3 in DNA: TGTGCCAGCTCACGGGAGGGGAGACCTCCATCCCGCTACACCTTC. The complete variable domain, with remaining parts taken from reference TRBV18 and TRBJ1-2, reads NAGVMQNPRHLVRRRGQEARLRCSPMKGHSHVYWYRQLPEEGLKFMVYLQKENIIDESGMPKERFSAEFPKEGPSILRIQQVVRGDSAAYFCASSREGRPPSRYTFGSGTRLTVV.

The chain is built from TRBV5-4 and TRBJ2-7; TRBD1 matches 8 bases. CDR1 is SGHNT and CDR2 is YYREEE in the germline V gene (reference sequence). The CDR3 totals 15 residues. The junction had 10 bases not matched to a gene; V was cut back by 4 bases and J by 4 bases. This chain's CDR3 is CASSEWTGPVYEQYF. CDR3 in DNA: TGTGCCAGCAGCGAATGGACAGGGCCGGTGTACGAGCAGTACTTC. Full variable domain (rest looked up from reference TRBV5-4 and TRBJ2-7): ETGVTQSPTHLIKTRGQQVTLRCSSQSGHNTVSWYQQALGQGPQFIFQYYREEENGRGNFPPRFSGLQFPNYSSELNVNALELDDSALYLCASSEWTGPVYEQYFGPGTRLTVT.

This rearrangement joins TRBV10-3 to TRBJ2-5, with a weak D call TRBD2 (6 bases). This CDR3 region has 13 residues. Germline-derived CDR1 and CDR2 are ENHRY and SYGVKD. V was cut by 4 bases and J by 5 bases, with 11 bases left in between. In DNA, the CDR3 is TGTGCCATCAGTGCCGGAGGGGTGGAGACCCAGTACTTC. Residues: CAISAGGVETQYF.

This clone was seen once. The V gene is TRBV28, the J gene TRBJ2-7, with a tentative D call TRBD1 (5 bases). V lost 7 bases, J lost 2 bases, and 6 bases lay in between. The V gene's germline CDR1 is MDHEN and CDR2 SYDVKM. The CDR3 length is 11 residues. The CDR3 coding sequence is TGTGCCAGCACAGGGCCCTACGAGCAGTACTTC. Amino acids: CASTGPYEQYF. Together with reference TRBV28 and TRBJ2-7, the CDR3 gives the full variable domain: DVKVTQSSRYLVKRTGEKVFLECVQDMDHENMFWYRQDPGLGLRLIYFSYDVKMKEKGDIPEGYSVSREKKERFSLILESASTNQTSMYLCASTGPYEQYFGPGTRLTVT.

This sequence joins TRBV6-1 and TRBJ2-1; 11 bases agree with TRBD2. The CDR3 contains 15 residues. The germline V gene encodes CDR1 MNHNS and CDR2 SASEGT. V gave up 5 bases and J gave up 9 bases; unmatched junction bases: 9. CDR3 protein: CASSLAGGPSSEQFF. CDR3 DNA: TGTGCCAGCAGTTTAGCGGGAGGGCCGAGTAGTGAGCAGTTCTTC.

The chain couples TRBV11-2 to TRBJ1-6; 10 positions agree with TRBD1. V lost 5 bases, J lost 6 bases, and 4 bases stayed unmatched. This CDR3 is built from 15 residues. In germline, CDR1 is SGHAT, CDR2 FQNNGV. The CDR3 here is CASSNRDRGNSPLHF. The CDR3 nucleotides read TGTGCCAGCAGCAACCGGGACAGGGGTAATTCACCCCTCCACTTT.

V and J are TRBV11-2 and TRBJ1-2; tentative D call: TRBD1 (6 bases). The CDR3 totals 14 residues. CDR1 is SGHAT and CDR2 is FQNNGV in the germline V gene. Between the trimmed V and J ends, which lost 5 bases and 4 bases, there was a span of 14 bases. The CDR3 region has the DNA TGTGCCAGCAGCAGAACAGGGTTGGGCTATGGCTACACCTTC. Translating it yields CASSRTGLGYGYTF.

V gene TRBV5-1 combines with J gene TRBJ1-1; 11 bases line up with TRBD1. CDR1 SGHRS and CDR2 YFSETQ come from the germline V gene. J lost 4 bases, V lost 5 bases, and 4 bases had no gene match. This CDR3 contains 14 residues. CDR3 DNA sequence: TGCGCCAGCAGTAGGGACAGGGGGGGCACTGAAGCTTTCTTT. It is translated as CASSRDRGGTEAFF. Using reference TRBV5-1 and TRBJ1-1 for the parts outside the CDR3, the full variable domain is KAGVTQTPRYLIKTRGQQVTLSCSPISGHRSVSWYQQTPGQGLQFLFEYFSETQRNKGNFPGRFSGRQFSNSRSEMNVSTLELGDSALYLCASSRDRGGTEAFFGQGTRLTVV.

The chain employs TRBV2 and TRBJ2-7; 7 positions agree with TRBD2. Germline CDR1 SNHLY, CDR2 FYNNEI. The CDR3 length is 17 residues. The junction had 14 bases not matched to a gene; V was cut back by 2 bases and J by 4 bases. The CDR3, as DNA: TGTGCCAGCAGTGAATTTGGGGGGGGACTTTCCACGTACGAGCAGTACTTC. Its translation: CASSEFGGGLSTYEQYF. The entire variable domain, with the rest obtained from reference TRBV2 and TRBJ2-7, is as follows: EPEVTQTPSHQVTQMGQEVILRCVPISNHLYFYWYRQILGQKVEFLVSFYNNEISEKSEIFDDQFSVERPDGSNFTLKIRSTKLEDSAMYFCASSEFGGGLSTYEQYFGPGTRLTVT.